The rows below give T cell receptor beta chains drawn from one sample of a study of CD8 T cells in Susac syndrome. TCRdb fed the immunoSEQ multiplex PCR reads into MiXCR, producing one record per CDR3 protein. The profile covers about 120,000 distinct CDR3 sequences, with around 94% appearing a single time and approximately 0.1% taken by the ten largest. The sequenced material came from CD4+ T cells from PBMCs. These TCRs come from a human donor in good health. CDR3s include the opening cysteine and the closing phenylalanine or tryptophan. D genes are given only for firm matches. Clone size is given for some rows only: seen once, a few or many times, or a class if the clone is expanded.

D	V	size	J	CDR3	DNA
.	TRBV7-2	once	TRBJ2-5	CASSLGRAGETQYF	TGTGCCAGCAGCTTAGGCAGGGCTGGAGAGACCCAGTACTTC
TRBD2	TRBV7-2	.	TRBJ2-7	CASSLYAGLAYSYEQYF	TGTGCCAGCAGCCTATACGCGGGACTAGCCTACTCCTACGAGCAGTACTTC
TRBD1	TRBV30	.	TRBJ2-1	CAWAGTGGNEQFF	TGTGCCTGGGCGGGGACAGGGGGCAATGAGCAGTTCTTC
.	TRBV12-3/TRBV12-4	.	TRBJ1-1	CASSLSLGFTEAFF	TGTGCCAGCAGTTTATCGTTAGGTTTCACTGAAGCTTTCTTT
.	TRBV7-2	.	TRBJ1-2	CASSSQTALYGYTF	TGTGCCAGCAGCTCCCAGACAGCTCTCTATGGCTACACCTTC
TRBD2	TRBV7-2	.	TRBJ2-1	CASSLALSHSGIF	TGTGCCAGCAGCTTAGCGTTAAGTCACAGCGGGATCTTC
.	TRBV3-1	.	TRBJ1-1	CASSRQSEAFF	TGTGCCAGCAGCCGCCAGTCGGAAGCTTTCTTT
.	TRBV28	.	TRBJ2-7	CASSFGGVSYEQYF	TGTGCCAGCAGTTTTGGGGGAGTCTCCTACGAGCAGTACTTC
.	TRBV3-1	once	TRBJ2-1	CASSQVDSYNEQFF	TGTGCCAGCAGCCAAGTGGACAGCTACAATGAGCAGTTCTTC
.	TRBV7-3	once	TRBJ2-2	CASSLQLSGELFF	TGTGCCAGCAGCCTCCAGTTATCCGGGGAGCTGTTTTTT
TRBD1	TRBV4-3	.	TRBJ2-6	CASSQGQGDSGANVLTF	TGCGCCAGCAGCCAAGGACAGGGGGACTCTGGGGCCAACGTCCTGACTTTC
.	TRBV5-1	.	TRBJ2-4	CASSQGDGTLRNIQYF	TGCGCCAGCAGCCAGGGCGACGGGACCCTAAGGAACATTCAGTACTTC
.	TRBV6-2/TRBV6-3	.	TRBJ2-1	CAAKSVLKHNEQFF	TGTGCCGCCAAAAGCGTTTTGAAGCACAATGAGCAGTTCTTC
.	TRBV20-1	.	TRBJ2-5	CSARDLRRAQETQYF	TGCAGTGCTAGAGATCTAAGGCGAGCACAAGAGACCCAGTACTTC
.	TRBV27	.	TRBJ2-7	CASSTSPNEQYF	TGTGCCAGCAGTACCTCCCCCAACGAGCAGTACTTC
.	TRBV9	.	TRBJ1-3	CASSVFGTSGNTIYF	TGTGCCAGCAGCGTCTTTGGGACGTCTGGAAACACCATATATTTT
.	TRBV5-8	.	TRBJ2-2	CASKAIMGNTGELFF	TGTGCCAGCAAGGCTATCATGGGGAACACCGGGGAGCTGTTTTTT
TRBD1	TRBV12-3/TRBV12-4	.	TRBJ1-2	CASTGQGNYGYTF	TGTGCCAGCACAGGACAGGGAAACTATGGCTACACCTTC
.	TRBV6-2/TRBV6-3	.	TRBJ1-2	CASSYGTPSGYTF	TGTGCCAGCAGTTACGGGACTCCGTCTGGCTACACCTTC
.	TRBV6-5	.	TRBJ2-1	CASSYGGSSYNEQFF	TGTGCCAGCAGTTACGGCGGCAGCTCCTACAATGAGCAGTTCTTC
.	TRBV11-1	.	TRBJ2-2	CASSLGRGRGANTGELFF	TGTGCCAGCAGCTTAGGACGCGGACGGGGCGCGAACACCGGGGAGCTGTTTTTT
.	TRBV5-6	.	TRBJ1-2	CASSIDGEGGYTF	TGTGCCAGCAGCATTGACGGGGAGGGCGGCTACACCTTC
TRBD1	TRBV3-1	.	TRBJ2-5	CASSQEYTGATYQETQYF	TGTGCCAGCAGCCAAGAGTATACAGGGGCGACCTACCAAGAGACCCAGTACTTC
.	TRBV5-6	once	TRBJ1-2	CASSFGANYGYTF	TGTGCCAGCAGCTTCGGTGCTAACTATGGCTACACCTTC
.	TRBV3-1	.	TRBJ2-2	CASSQVEGAEDRTGELFF	TGTGCCAGCAGCCAAGTAGAAGGGGCGGAGGACCGCACCGGGGAGCTGTTTTTT
TRBD2	TRBV27	.	TRBJ2-7	CASSLGLASEQYF	TGTGCCAGCAGTTTAGGACTAGCGAGCGAGCAGTACTTC
TRBD2	TRBV28	.	TRBJ2-3	CASNSGRAKGTDTQYF	TGTGCCAGCAATAGCGGGAGGGCCAAGGGCACAGATACGCAGTATTTT
TRBD1	TRBV2	once	TRBJ1-3	CASTNRQGSGNTIYF	TGTGCCAGCACCAACCGACAGGGCTCTGGAAACACCATATATTTT
.	TRBV27	.	TRBJ2-1	CASSRDHPYNEQFF	TGTGCCAGCAGTAGGGACCATCCCTACAATGAGCAGTTCTTC
TRBD1	TRBV5-1	.	TRBJ2-7	CASSTGGAYEQYF	TGCGCCAGCTCCACAGGGGGCGCGTACGAGCAGTACTTC
.	TRBV5-1	.	TRBJ2-3	CASSLYSLSTQYF	TGCGCCAGCAGCTTGTATTCCCTTTCTACGCAGTATTTT
.	TRBV9	.	TRBJ1-4	CASSVGDPGAEKLFF	TGTGCCAGCAGCGTAGGGGATCCCGGGGCGGAAAAACTGTTTTTT
.	TRBV12-3/TRBV12-4	.	TRBJ1-3	CASSLGGMTGNTIYF	TGTGCCAGCAGTTTAGGGGGGATGACTGGAAACACCATATATTTT
.	TRBV29-1	.	TRBJ1-1	CSVAPGQNTEAFF	TGCAGCGTCGCGCCGGGCCAGAACACTGAAGCTTTCTTT
.	TRBV11-2	once	TRBJ2-7	CASSLDPRPEQYF	TGTGCCAGCAGCTTAGATCCTAGGCCCGAGCAGTACTTC
.	TRBV12-3/TRBV12-4	.	TRBJ1-5	CASRSETGSNQPQHF	TGTGCCAGCAGATCCGAGACCGGCAGCAATCAGCCCCAGCATTTT
TRBD2	TRBV7-2	.	TRBJ2-7	CASSLEASGRAEQYF	TGTGCCAGCAGCCTAGAGGCTAGCGGGAGGGCCGAGCAGTACTTC
.	TRBV3-1	.	TRBJ2-7	CASSSLGGSYEQYF	TGTGCCAGCAGCTCCCTCGGAGGGAGCTACGAGCAGTACTTC
.	TRBV30	.	TRBJ1-4	CAWTRRRTNEKLFF	TGTGCCTGGACCCGGAGGAGGACTAATGAAAAACTGTTTTTT
.	TRBV6-6	.	TRBJ1-1	CASNRMGTEAFF	TGTGCCAGCAATCGTATGGGCACTGAAGCTTTCTTT
.	TRBV18	.	TRBJ1-5	CASSLGQGPQHF	TGTGCCAGCTCACTTGGCCAGGGGCCCCAGCATTTT
TRBD1	TRBV19	.	TRBJ2-3	CASSGQGVPTDTQYF	TGTGCCAGTAGTGGACAGGGTGTCCCCACAGATACGCAGTATTTT
.	TRBV18	.	TRBJ2-1	CASSPPAGVYYEQFF	TGTGCCAGCTCACCACCCGCAGGGGTGTACTATGAGCAGTTCTTC
TRBD1	TRBV28	.	TRBJ1-4	CASRGQGGGLGEKLFF	TGTGCCAGCCGAGGACAGGGAGGGGGGTTAGGTGAAAAACTGTTTTTT
.	TRBV6-6	.	TRBJ1-5	CASTGTFNSNQPQHF	TGTGCCAGCACCGGGACTTTTAATAGCAATCAGCCCCAGCATTTT
.	TRBV20-1	.	TRBJ1-1	CSARQAGGTGTEAFF	TGCAGTGCTAGGCAGGCGGGGGGAACAGGCACTGAAGCTTTCTTT
TRBD1	TRBV5-1	once	TRBJ2-1	CASSSLGQGAVNEQFF	TGCGCCAGCAGCTCGCTAGGACAGGGGGCGGTCAATGAGCAGTTCTTC
.	TRBV6-5	.	TRBJ2-7	CASSTPGTYEQYF	TGTGCCAGCAGTACCCCGGGCACCTACGAGCAGTACTTC
.	TRBV7-2	.	TRBJ2-1	CASSFRGRHNEQFF	TGTGCCAGCAGCTTTAGGGGTAGGCACAATGAGCAGTTCTTC
.	TRBV20-1	.	TRBJ2-5	CSARDRGETQYF	TGCAGTGCTAGAGATCGGGGAGAGACCCAGTACTTC
TRBD2	TRBV5-6	.	TRBJ2-5	CASSSLLALQETQYF	TGTGCCAGCAGCTCGCTACTAGCGCTCCAAGAGACCCAGTACTTC
.	TRBV12-3/TRBV12-4	.	TRBJ2-5	CASSPARTQYF	TGTGCCAGCAGCCCGGCTCGGACCCAGTACTTC
TRBD2	TRBV5-1	.	TRBJ2-5	CASGAGAAQETQYF	TGCGCCAGCGGGGCGGGAGCGGCCCAAGAGACCCAGTACTTC
TRBD1	TRBV27	.	TRBJ2-7	CASSEWGGTGRYEQYF	TGTGCCAGCAGTGAATGGGGGGGGACAGGGAGGTACGAGCAGTACTTC
TRBD2	TRBV12-3/TRBV12-4	.	TRBJ2-1	CASSLLAGGDEQFF	TGTGCCAGCAGTTTACTAGCGGGAGGGGATGAGCAGTTCTTC